Listed below are T cell receptor beta chains from one sample, sequenced in a study of cytomegalovirus exposure and HLA in healthy donors. The data were produced by immunoSEQ multiplex PCR, yet TCRdb's version contains in-frame clones alone and is incomplete. The repertoire holds around 200,000 clones, with around 83% as singletons. What was sequenced was PBMCs. The receptor set was obtained from a girl aged 2 to 10 in good health and CMV-seropositive. CDR3s include the opening cysteine and the closing phenylalanine or tryptophan. A D gene is named only where the DNA matches it firmly. For some rows the clone size is stated as once, few or many, or as a class when expanded; others skip it.

cdr3_nt,cdr3_aa,j_call,cdr3_length,v_call,d_call,clone_size
TGTGCCAGCAGACAGCTCAACCTACAGGGGACCCCCCTCCACTTT,CASRQLNLQGTPLHF,TRBJ1-6,15,TRBV6-5,TRBD1,NA
TGCGCCAGCAGCCAAGCCGGGACAGGGAATTTGCGTGCGCAGTATTTT,CASSQAGTGNLRAQYF,TRBJ2-3,16,TRBV4-1,TRBD1,few
TGTGCCAGCAGTGGTAGGGGGATGGTCCATCAGAATGAGCAGTTCTTC,CASSGRGMVHQNEQFF,TRBJ2-1,16,TRBV6-6,NA,NA
TGTGCCAGCAGCTTCAGGGCTGGGGCCAACGTCCTAACTTTC,CASSFRAGANVLTF,TRBJ2-6,14,TRBV7-6,NA,NA
TGTGCCAGCAGTGAGAGGACAGGGATACTAGCGGGAGTCCCGAAGTCCTACAATGAGCAGTTCTTC,CASSERTGILAGVPKSYNEQFF,TRBJ2-1,22,TRBV2,TRBD2,NA
TGTGCCAGTAGTATACTTTCAGGGCGGGGGTATGAAAAACTGTTTTTT,CASSILSGRGYEKLFF,TRBJ1-4,16,TRBV19,NA,NA
TGTGCCAGCAGTGGGACTTTCACAGATACGCAGTATTTT,CASSGTFTDTQYF,TRBJ2-3,13,TRBV6-5,NA,NA
TGTGCCAGCAGCGTAGGGCAGACAGATACGCAGTATTTT,CASSVGQTDTQYF,TRBJ2-3,13,TRBV9,NA,NA
TGTGCCAGCAGCTCCAGACAGGGGGATGAAAAACTGTTTTTT,CASSSRQGDEKLFF,TRBJ1-4,14,TRBV5-4,TRBD1,once
TGTGCCAGCAGTTTAGGGACAGGGCCTACCTACAATGAGCAGTTCTTC,CASSLGTGPTYNEQFF,TRBJ2-1,16,TRBV28,TRBD1,NA
TGTGCCTGGAGTAGAGGACAGGGGGAAGGCTACACCTTC,CAWSRGQGEGYTF,TRBJ1-2,13,TRBV30,TRBD1,NA
TGTGCCAGCAGCTTGGTAGGCGGGAGGGCCGTCGGGGAGCTGTTTTTT,CASSLVGGRAVGELFF,TRBJ2-2,16,TRBV5-4,TRBD2,NA
TGTGCCAGTAAGGACAAGGGTTACACAGATACGCAGTATTTT,CASKDKGYTDTQYF,TRBJ2-3,14,TRBV19,NA,NA
TGTGCCAGCAGCTTCCTTCCTAGCGGGAGGTCAATAGCCAAAAACATTCAGTACTTC,CASSFLPSGRSIAKNIQYF,TRBJ2-4,19,TRBV7-9,TRBD2,NA
TGTGCCAGCAGGCGTCCGTCTGCTAACTATGGCTACACCTTC,CASRRPSANYGYTF,TRBJ1-2,14,TRBV7-2,NA,NA
TGTGCCAGCAGCTCACTACAGGGGGTGGACTATGGCTACACCTTC,CASSSLQGVDYGYTF,TRBJ1-2,15,TRBV7-8,TRBD1,NA
TGCGCCTCAGGGTACAGCAATCAGCCCCAGCATTTT,CASGYSNQPQHF,TRBJ1-5,12,TRBV30,NA,NA
TGTGCCAGCTTTGGTAGCGGCGGGACAGATACGCAGTATTTT,CASFGSGGTDTQYF,TRBJ2-3,14,TRBV12-5,NA,NA
TGTGCCAGCAGTTACTCGGGACAGGGGGCGAAAATATATTTT,CASSYSGQGAKIYF,TRBJ1-3,14,TRBV6-5,TRBD1,NA
TGTGCTAGCAGTTTACAGGGTGGGGAGCTGTTTTTT,CASSLQGGELFF,TRBJ2-2,12,TRBV7-7,NA,few
TGTGCCAGCAGTGAGGGCAGTTACTCCTACGAGCAGTACTTC,CASSEGSYSYEQYF,TRBJ2-7,14,TRBV6-1,NA,few
TGTGCCTGGAGCCACAGGGGCTCACCCCCCCACTTT,CAWSHRGSPPHF,TRBJ1-6,12,TRBV30,TRBD1,NA
TGTGCCAGCAGCAAAGGGAGACAGTATAATTCACCCCTCCACTTT,CASSKGRQYNSPLHF,TRBJ1-6,15,TRBV21-1,NA,few
TGTGCTACAGCGGGGACCCAAGAGACCCAGTACTTC,CATAGTQETQYF,TRBJ2-5,12,TRBV28,TRBD2,NA
TGCGCCAGCAGCTTGTTAGGGACAGGGAATGGCTACACCTTC,CASSLLGTGNGYTF,TRBJ1-2,14,TRBV5-1,TRBD1,NA
TGTGCCATCAGTGAACCCAGGGGGCGTATAGGAAACACCATATATTTT,CAISEPRGRIGNTIYF,TRBJ1-3,16,TRBV10-3,TRBD1,NA
TGTGCCAGCAGCGTGTCCGGGAGGGTCACAGATACGCAGTATTTT,CASSVSGRVTDTQYF,TRBJ2-3,15,TRBV9,TRBD2,NA
TGCGCCAGCAGCTTGTCACAGACAAACTATGGCTACACCTTC,CASSLSQTNYGYTF,TRBJ1-2,14,TRBV5-1,NA,NA
TGTGCCAGCAGTGGAGAGAGCTACGAGCAGTACTTC,CASSGESYEQYF,TRBJ2-7,12,TRBV2,NA,NA
TGCGCCAGCAGCATGTTTGGCGCCGGGGATACGCAGTATTTT,CASSMFGAGDTQYF,TRBJ2-3,14,TRBV5-1,NA,NA
TGTGCCAGTAGCCTTTACCTAACCGGGACAGGGTCTTCACCCCTCCACTTT,CASSLYLTGTGSSPLHF,TRBJ1-6,17,TRBV19,TRBD1,NA
TGTGCCAGCAGTTACGTACAGGGGTATGGCTACACCTTC,CASSYVQGYGYTF,TRBJ1-2,13,TRBV6-5,TRBD1,NA